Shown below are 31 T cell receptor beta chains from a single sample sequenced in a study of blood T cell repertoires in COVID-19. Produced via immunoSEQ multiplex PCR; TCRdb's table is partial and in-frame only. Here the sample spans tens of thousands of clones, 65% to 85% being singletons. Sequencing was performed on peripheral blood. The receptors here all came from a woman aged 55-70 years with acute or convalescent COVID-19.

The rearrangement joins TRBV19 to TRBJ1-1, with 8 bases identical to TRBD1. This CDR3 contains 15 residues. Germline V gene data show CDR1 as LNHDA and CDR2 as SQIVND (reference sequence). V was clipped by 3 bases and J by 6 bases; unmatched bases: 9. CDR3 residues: CASSIAGQGSAEAFF. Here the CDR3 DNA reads TGTGCCAGTAGTATCGCCGGACAGGGTTCCGCTGAAGCTTTCTTT.

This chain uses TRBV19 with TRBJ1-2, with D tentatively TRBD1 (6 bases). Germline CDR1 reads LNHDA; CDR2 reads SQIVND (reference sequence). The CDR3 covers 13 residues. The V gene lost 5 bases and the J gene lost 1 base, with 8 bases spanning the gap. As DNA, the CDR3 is TGTGCCAGTAGTCTCAGGGGTAACTATGGCTACACCTTC. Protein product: CASSLRGNYGYTF.

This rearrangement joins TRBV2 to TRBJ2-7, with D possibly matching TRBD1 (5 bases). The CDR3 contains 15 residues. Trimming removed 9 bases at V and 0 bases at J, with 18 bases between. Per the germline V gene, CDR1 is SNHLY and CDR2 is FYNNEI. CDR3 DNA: TGTGCCAGTCTACCCCTCGACAGAATCTCCTACGAGCAGTACTTC. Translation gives CASLPLDRISYEQYF.

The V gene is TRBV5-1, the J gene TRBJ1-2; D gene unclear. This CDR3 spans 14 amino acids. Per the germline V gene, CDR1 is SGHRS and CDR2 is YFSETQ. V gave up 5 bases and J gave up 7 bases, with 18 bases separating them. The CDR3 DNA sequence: TGCGCCAGCAGTACCGACGGGGAGGTTCTTGGCTACACCTTC. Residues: CASSTDGEVLGYTF.

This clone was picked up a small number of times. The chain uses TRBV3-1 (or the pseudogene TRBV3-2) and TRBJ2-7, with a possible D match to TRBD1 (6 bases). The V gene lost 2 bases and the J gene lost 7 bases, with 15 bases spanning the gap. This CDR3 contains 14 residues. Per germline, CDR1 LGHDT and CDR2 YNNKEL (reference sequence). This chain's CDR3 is CASSQTGIVSEQYF. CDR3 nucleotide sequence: TGTGCCAGCAGCCAAACAGGGATTGTTAGTGAGCAGTACTTC.

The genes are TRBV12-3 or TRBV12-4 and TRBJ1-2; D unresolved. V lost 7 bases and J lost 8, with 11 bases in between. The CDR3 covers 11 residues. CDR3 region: CASKETRGYTF. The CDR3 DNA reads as TGTGCCAGCAAGGAAACTAGGGGCTACACCTTC.

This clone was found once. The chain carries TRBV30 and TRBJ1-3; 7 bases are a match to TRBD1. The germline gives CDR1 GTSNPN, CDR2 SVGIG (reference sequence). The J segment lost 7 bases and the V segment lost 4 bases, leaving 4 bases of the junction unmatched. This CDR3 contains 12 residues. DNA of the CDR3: TGTGCCTGGACAGGGGGGAGGAACACCATATATTTT. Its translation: CAWTGGRNTIYF.

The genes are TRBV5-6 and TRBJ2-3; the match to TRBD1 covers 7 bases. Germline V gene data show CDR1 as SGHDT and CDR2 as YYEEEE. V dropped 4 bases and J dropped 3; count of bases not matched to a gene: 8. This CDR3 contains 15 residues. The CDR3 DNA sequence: TGTGCCAGCAGCCAAACAGGGGCGGTGACAGATACGCAGTATTTT. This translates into CASSQTGAVTDTQYF.

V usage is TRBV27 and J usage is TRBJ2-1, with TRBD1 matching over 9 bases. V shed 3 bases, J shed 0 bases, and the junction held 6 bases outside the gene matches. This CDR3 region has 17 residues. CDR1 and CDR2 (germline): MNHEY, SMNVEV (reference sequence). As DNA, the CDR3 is TGTGCCAGCAGTTTTGGATCGGGACAGGGCTCCTACAATGAGCAGTTCTTC. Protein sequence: CASSFGSGQGSYNEQFF.

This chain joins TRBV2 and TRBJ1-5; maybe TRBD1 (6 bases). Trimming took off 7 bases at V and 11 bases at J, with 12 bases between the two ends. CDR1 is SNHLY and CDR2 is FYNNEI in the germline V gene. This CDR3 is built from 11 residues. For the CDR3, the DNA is TGTGCCAGCACTTTAAAGGGGGCCCAGCATTTT. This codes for CASTLKGAQHF.

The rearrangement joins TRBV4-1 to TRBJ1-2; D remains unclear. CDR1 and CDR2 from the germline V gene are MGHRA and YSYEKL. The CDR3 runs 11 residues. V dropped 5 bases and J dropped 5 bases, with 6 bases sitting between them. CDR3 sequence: CASSSRYGYTF. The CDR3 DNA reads TGCGCCAGCAGCTCCAGATATGGCTACACCTTC.

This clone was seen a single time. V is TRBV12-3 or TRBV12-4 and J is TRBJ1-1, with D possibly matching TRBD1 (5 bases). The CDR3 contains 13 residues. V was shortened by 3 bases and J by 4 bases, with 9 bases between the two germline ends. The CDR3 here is CASSLRQGTEAFF. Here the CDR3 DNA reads TGTGCCAGCAGTTTGCGTCAGGGCACTGAAGCTTTCTTT.

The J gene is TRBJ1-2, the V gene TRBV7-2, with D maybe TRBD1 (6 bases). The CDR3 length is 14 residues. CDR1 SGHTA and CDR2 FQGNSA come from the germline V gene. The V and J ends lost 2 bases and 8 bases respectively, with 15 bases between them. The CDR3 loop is CASSLRRGGKGYTF. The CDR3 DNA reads TGTGCCAGCAGCTTAAGGAGGGGGGGAAAGGGCTACACCTTC.

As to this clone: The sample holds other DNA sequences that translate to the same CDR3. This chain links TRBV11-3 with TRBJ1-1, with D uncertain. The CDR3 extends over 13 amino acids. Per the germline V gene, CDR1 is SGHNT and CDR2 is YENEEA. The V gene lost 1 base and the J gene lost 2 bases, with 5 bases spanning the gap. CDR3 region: CASSLGRNTEAFF. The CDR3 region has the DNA TGTGCCAGCAGCTTAGGGAGAAACACTGAAGCTTTCTTT. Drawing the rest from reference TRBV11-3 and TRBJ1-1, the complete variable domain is EAGVVQSPRYKIIEKKQPVAFWCNPISGHNTLYWYLQNLGQGPELLIRYENEEAVDDSQLPKDRFSAERLKGVDSTLKIQPAELGDSAVYLCASSLGRNTEAFFGQGTRLTVV.

The CDR3 region is CASRPGQFFNFYGYTF. In DNA form, the CDR3 reads TGCGCCAGCAGGCCAGGACAGTTCTTTAACTTCTATGGCTACACCTTC. The rearrangement uses TRBV5-1 and TRBJ1-2, with D perhaps TRBD1 (6 bases). The CDR3 sequence is 16 residues long. V was shortened by 5 bases and J by 4 bases, with 21 bases between the two germline ends. The germline CDR1 and CDR2 sequences are SGHRS and YFSETQ.

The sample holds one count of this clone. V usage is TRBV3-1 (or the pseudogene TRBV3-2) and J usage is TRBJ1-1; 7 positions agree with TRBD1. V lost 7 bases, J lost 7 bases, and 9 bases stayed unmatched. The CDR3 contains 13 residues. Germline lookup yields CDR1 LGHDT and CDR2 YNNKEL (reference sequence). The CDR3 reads CASTRTGIVEAFF. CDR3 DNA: TGTGCCAGCACCCGGACAGGCATAGTTGAAGCTTTCTTT.

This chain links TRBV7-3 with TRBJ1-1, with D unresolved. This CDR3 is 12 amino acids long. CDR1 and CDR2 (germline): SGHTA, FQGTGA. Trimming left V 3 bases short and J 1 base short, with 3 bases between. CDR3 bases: TGTGCCAGCAGCTTCGGGAACACTGAAGCTTTCTTT. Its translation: CASSFGNTEAFF.

The CDR3 coding sequence is TGTGCCAGCAGCCGACCTGAGGGTCTAACCTACGAGCAGTACTTC. Protein: CASSRPEGLTYEQYF. This rearrangement joins TRBV5-5 to TRBJ2-7; D possibly corresponds to TRBD2 (5 bases). V lost 4 bases and J lost 2, with 16 bases in between. The CDR3 has 15 amino acids. Germline V gene lookup returns CDR1 SGHKS and CDR2 YYEKEE (reference sequence).

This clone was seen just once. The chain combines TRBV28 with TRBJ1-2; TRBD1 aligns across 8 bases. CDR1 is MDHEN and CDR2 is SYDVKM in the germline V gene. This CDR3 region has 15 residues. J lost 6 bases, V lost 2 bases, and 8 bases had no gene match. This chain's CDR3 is CASSLTAGQGHGYTF. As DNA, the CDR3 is TGTGCCAGCAGTTTAACGGCAGGACAGGGACATGGCTACACCTTC.

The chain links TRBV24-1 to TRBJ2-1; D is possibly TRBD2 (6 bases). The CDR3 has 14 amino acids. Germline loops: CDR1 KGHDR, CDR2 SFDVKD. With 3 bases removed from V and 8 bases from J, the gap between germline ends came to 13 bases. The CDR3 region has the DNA TGTGCCACCAGTGATCCCGGACTAAGCCATGAGCAGTTCTTC. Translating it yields CATSDPGLSHEQFF.

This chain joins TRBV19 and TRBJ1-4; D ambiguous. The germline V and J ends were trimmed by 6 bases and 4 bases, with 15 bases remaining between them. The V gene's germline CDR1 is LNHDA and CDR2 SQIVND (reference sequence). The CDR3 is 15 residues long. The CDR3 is CASSLTGKHNEKLFF. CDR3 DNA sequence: TGTGCCAGTAGCCTGACCGGGAAACATAATGAAAAACTGTTTTTT.

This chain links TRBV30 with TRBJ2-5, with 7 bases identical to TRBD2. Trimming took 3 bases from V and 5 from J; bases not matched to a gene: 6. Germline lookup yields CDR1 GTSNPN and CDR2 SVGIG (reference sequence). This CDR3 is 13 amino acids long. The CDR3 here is CAWRRGMDETQYF. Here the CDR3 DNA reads TGTGCCTGGAGGCGGGGGATGGATGAGACCCAGTACTTC.

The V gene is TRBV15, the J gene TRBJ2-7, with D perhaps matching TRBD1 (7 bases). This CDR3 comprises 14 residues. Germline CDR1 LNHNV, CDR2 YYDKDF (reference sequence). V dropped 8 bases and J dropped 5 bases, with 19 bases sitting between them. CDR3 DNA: TGTGCCACCGATTTCTCAGGGGGGAAGGACGAGCAGTACTTC. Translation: CATDFSGGKDEQYF.

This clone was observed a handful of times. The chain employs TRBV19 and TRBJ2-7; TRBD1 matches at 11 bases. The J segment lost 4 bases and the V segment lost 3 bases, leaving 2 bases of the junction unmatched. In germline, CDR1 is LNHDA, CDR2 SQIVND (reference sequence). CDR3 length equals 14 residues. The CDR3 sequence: CASSMDRGPYEQYF. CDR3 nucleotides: TGTGCCAGTAGTATGGACAGGGGGCCTTACGAGCAGTACTTC.

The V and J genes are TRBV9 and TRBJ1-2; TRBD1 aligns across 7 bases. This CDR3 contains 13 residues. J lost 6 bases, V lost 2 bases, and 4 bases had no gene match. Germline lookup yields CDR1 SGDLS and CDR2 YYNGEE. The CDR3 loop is CASSVRQGDGYTF. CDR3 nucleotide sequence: TGTGCCAGCAGCGTTCGACAGGGTGATGGCTACACCTTC.

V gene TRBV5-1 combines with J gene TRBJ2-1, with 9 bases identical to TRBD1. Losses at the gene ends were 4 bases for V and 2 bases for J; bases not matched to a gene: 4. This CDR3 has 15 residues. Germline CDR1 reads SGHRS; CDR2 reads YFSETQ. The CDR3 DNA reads TGCGCCAGCAGCCAGAGACAGGGGGCCTACAATGAGCAGTTCTTC. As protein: CASSQRQGAYNEQFF. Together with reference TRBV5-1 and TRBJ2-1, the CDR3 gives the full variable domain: KAGVTQTPRYLIKTRGQQVTLSCSPISGHRSVSWYQQTPGQGLQFLFEYFSETQRNKGNFPGRFSGRQFSNSRSEMNVSTLELGDSALYLCASSQRQGAYNEQFFGPGTRLTVL.

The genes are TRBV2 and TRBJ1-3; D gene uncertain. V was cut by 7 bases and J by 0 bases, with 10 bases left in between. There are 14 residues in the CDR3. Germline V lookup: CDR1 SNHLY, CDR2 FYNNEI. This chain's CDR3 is CASKSGDSGNTIYF. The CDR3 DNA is TGTGCCAGCAAATCGGGAGACTCTGGAAACACCATATATTTT.

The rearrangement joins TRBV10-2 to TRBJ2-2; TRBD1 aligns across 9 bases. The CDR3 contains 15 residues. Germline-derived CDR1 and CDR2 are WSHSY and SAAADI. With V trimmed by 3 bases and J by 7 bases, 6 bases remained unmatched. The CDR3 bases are TGCGCCAGCAGTGATATGGGACAGGGAGGCGGGGAGCTGTTTTTT. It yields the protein CASSDMGQGGGELFF.

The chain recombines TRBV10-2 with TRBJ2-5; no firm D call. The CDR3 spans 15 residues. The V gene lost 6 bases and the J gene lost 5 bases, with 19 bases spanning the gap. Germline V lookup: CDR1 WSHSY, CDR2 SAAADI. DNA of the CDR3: TGCGCCAGCAGAAGCGACCCGGTTGATTGGGAGACCCAGTACTTC. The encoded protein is CASRSDPVDWETQYF.

The CDR3 sequence is CASLGGGAGRADTQYF. CDR3 bases: TGCGCCAGCCTCGGTGGTGGAGCGGGGCGGGCAGATACGCAGTATTTT. The rearrangement links TRBV5-1 to TRBJ2-3; 7 positions agree with TRBD2. Germline V gene data show CDR1 as SGHRS and CDR2 as YFSETQ. The V segment lost 7 bases and the J segment 4 bases; nucleotides outside the gene matches: 15. The CDR3 extends over 16 amino acids.

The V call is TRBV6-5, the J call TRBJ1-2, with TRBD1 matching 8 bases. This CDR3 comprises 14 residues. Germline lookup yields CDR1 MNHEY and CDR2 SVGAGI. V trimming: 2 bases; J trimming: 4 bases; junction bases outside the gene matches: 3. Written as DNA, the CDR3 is TGTGCCAGCAGTTACGGCAGGGGGCTCTATGGCTACACCTTC. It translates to CASSYGRGLYGYTF.